The 30 T cell receptor beta chains reported below all come from one sample, sequenced in a study of blood T cell repertoires in COVID-19 (TCRdb year 2020). Libraries were built with the immunoSEQ multiplex PCR assay. The source is immuneACCESS, and TCRdb retained only in-frame sequences with V and J called. Part of the clones is not carried over; for the studies checked, unresolved V genes explain less than half of this, and the remainder is unexplained. This sample holds over 200,000 clones; approximately 90% were observed only once. The ten largest make up around 10% of the sample. Sample: peripheral blood. These receptors were obtained from a middle-aged man with COVID-19, enrolled during active disease.

V and J are TRBV7-2 and TRBJ2-5; 7 bases map to TRBD2. Germline values: CDR1 SGHTA, CDR2 FQGNSA. The CDR3 contains 14 residues. V gave up 1 base and J gave up 3 bases; unmatched junction bases: 2. DNA for the CDR3: TGTGCCAGCAGCTTAGATGCGGGGGAAGAGACCCAGTACTTC. The encoded protein is CASSLDAGEETQYF. Filled out from reference TRBV7-2 and TRBJ2-5, the complete variable domain reads GAGVSQSPSNKVTEKGKDVELRCDPISGHTALYWYRQSLGQGLEFLIYFQGNSAPDKSGLPSDRFSAERTGGSVSTLTIQRTQQEDSAVYLCASSLDAGEETQYFGPGTRLLVL.

This sequence joins TRBV27 and TRBJ1-6; D remains unclear. Germline CDR1 reads MNHEY; CDR2 reads SMNVEV (reference sequence). V lost 1 base and J lost 5, with 15 bases in between. The CDR3 extends over 17 amino acids. The CDR3 coding sequence is TGTGCCAGCAGTTTATGGTTTTGGGGAGGAGATAATTCACCCCTCCACTTT. It translates to CASSLWFWGGDNSPLHF.

The J gene is TRBJ2-3, the V gene TRBV10-1, with D unclear. This CDR3 comprises 14 residues. Germline CDR1 and CDR2: WNHNN and SYGVQD (reference sequence). V lost 0 bases, J lost 5 bases, and 9 bases lay in between. CDR3 in amino acids: CASSESNLKDTQYF. CDR3 sequence (DNA): TGCGCCAGCAGTGAGTCGAATCTAAAAGATACGCAGTATTTT.

The gene calls are TRBV4-3 and TRBJ1-1, with TRBD1 as a possible D gene (6 bases). In germline, CDR1 is LGHNA, CDR2 YSLEER. This CDR3 contains 15 residues. V was trimmed by 0 bases and J by 1 base, leaving 9 bases between them. CDR3 in amino acids: CASSQDGTRNTEAFF. The CDR3 region has the DNA TGCGCCAGCAGCCAAGATGGGACAAGGAACACTGAAGCTTTCTTT.

V and J are TRBV6-2 or TRBV6-3 and TRBJ1-2; TRBD1 might be the D (5 bases). The CDR3 has 12 amino acids. Germline values: CDR1 MNHEY, CDR2 SVGEGT. V lost 6 bases to trimming and J lost 7 bases, with 12 bases between them. In DNA, the CDR3 is TGTGCCAGCAGCAAAACCAGGGTTGGCTACACCTTC. It translates to CASSKTRVGYTF.

The V and J genes are TRBV28 and TRBJ1-1; no reliable D call. The V end was cut by 3 bases, the J end by 11 bases, with 10 bases between. This CDR3 has 11 residues. Germline V gene lookup returns CDR1 MDHEN and CDR2 SYDVKM. DNA of the CDR3: TGTGCCAGCAGTTTTGGGCCCCATGCTTTCTTT. Protein product: CASSFGPHAFF.

The rearrangement uses TRBV28 and TRBJ1-6, with TRBD1 identical over 8 bases. CDR3 size: 16 residues. The J segment lost 5 bases and the V segment lost 5 bases, leaving 8 bases of the junction unmatched. The germline V gene has CDR1 MDHEN and CDR2 SYDVKM. In nucleotides, the CDR3 is TGTGCCAGCAGTAAAACCGGGACAGGCAATAATTCACCCCTCCACTTT. Translating gives CASSKTGTGNNSPLHF.

The rearrangement uses TRBV11-3 and TRBJ2-3; 7 nucleotides agree with TRBD2. The CDR3 covers 16 residues. Germline-derived CDR1 and CDR2 are SGHNT and YENEEA. Losses at the gene ends were 5 bases for V and 4 bases for J; bases not matched to a gene: 12. CDR3 amino acids: CASSPGGGATADTQYF. The CDR3 DNA sequence: TGTGCCAGCAGCCCTGGGGGGGGAGCGACCGCAGATACGCAGTATTTT.

The chain uses TRBV6-2 or TRBV6-3 and TRBJ1-2; 10 bases agree with TRBD1. The CDR3 runs 14 residues. Losses at the gene ends were 5 bases for V and 8 bases for J; bases not matched to a gene: 8. Germline CDR1 is MNHEY and CDR2 is SVGEGT. The CDR3 nucleotides are TGTGCCAGCAGTATCCGGACAGGGGGAACGGGCTACACCTTC. It is translated as CASSIRTGGTGYTF.

This clone was observed once. This sequence joins TRBV6-6 and TRBJ1-2; TRBD1 matches 8 bases. Per the germline V gene, CDR1 is MNHNY and CDR2 is SVGAGI (reference sequence). The CDR3 is 17 amino acids. After removal of 5 bases from V and 2 bases from J, the junction contained 13 bases not matched to a gene. This CDR3 is CASSQSRPGQANYGYTF. The CDR3 DNA sequence: TGTGCCAGCAGTCAATCCAGGCCGGGACAGGCAAACTATGGCTACACCTTC.

The J gene is TRBJ1-6, the V gene TRBV7-8, with 7 bases that match TRBD1. Germline V gene lookup returns CDR1 SGHVS and CDR2 FQNEAQ. V was pared by 5 bases and J by 0 bases, with 10 bases of the junction left unmatched. The CDR3 is made up of 18 amino acids. The CDR3 sequence is CASSLGGQLSSYNSPLHF. The CDR3 DNA follows: TGTGCCAGCAGCCTAGGGGGACAGCTAAGCTCCTATAATTCACCCCTCCACTTT.

V gene TRBV30 combines with J gene TRBJ1-1, with D perhaps matching TRBD1 (6 bases). CDR1 and CDR2 from the germline V gene are GTSNPN and SVGIG (reference sequence). V dropped 2 bases and J dropped 0 bases, with 16 bases sitting between them. The CDR3 spans 16 residues. CDR3 sequence: CAWSTPDRFMNTEAFF. CDR3 DNA: TGTGCCTGGAGTACTCCGGACAGATTTATGAACACTGAAGCTTTCTTT.

This chain links TRBV5-4 with TRBJ1-4; no firm D call. Between the trimmed V and J ends, which lost 4 bases and 0 bases, there was a span of 10 bases. In germline, CDR1 is SGHNT, CDR2 YYREEE (reference sequence). The CDR3 loop spans 15 amino acids. The CDR3 loop reads CASSLGLATNEKLFF. The CDR3 DNA reads TGTGCCAGCAGCCTGGGTCTAGCAACTAATGAAAAACTGTTTTTT.

The chain recombines TRBV6-5 with TRBJ1-2; 7 positions agree with TRBD1. V shed 2 bases, J shed 4 bases, and the junction held 10 bases outside the gene matches. Germline CDR1 is MNHEY and CDR2 is SVGAGI. The CDR3 spans 16 residues. CDR3: CASSYVGQGVVYGYTF. The DNA for the CDR3 is TGTGCCAGCAGTTACGTAGGGCAGGGGGTTGTCTATGGCTACACCTTC.

The sample holds many counts of this clone. This sample also contains other DNA sequences that code for the same CDR3. This chain links TRBV3-1 (or the pseudogene TRBV3-2) with TRBJ2-1, with D unclear. CDR3 length: 11 residues. Trimming removed 4 bases at V and 8 bases at J, with 6 bases between. The germline gives CDR1 LGHDT, CDR2 YNNKEL (reference sequence). DNA for the CDR3: TGTGCCAGCAGCCCCGGGTATGAGCAGTTCTTC. It translates to CASSPGYEQFF.

The J gene is TRBJ2-3, the V gene TRBV5-1; possible D gene TRBD2, 6 bases. Germline V lookup: CDR1 SGHRS, CDR2 YFSETQ. V dropped 0 bases and J dropped 2 bases, with 13 bases sitting between them. This CDR3 contains 16 residues. CDR3 sequence (DNA): TGCGCCAGCAGCTTGGTTGCGGGGTCATACACAGATACGCAGTATTTT. Protein: CASSLVAGSYTDTQYF.

This clone was seen just once. The chain combines TRBV20-1 with TRBJ2-4; D remains unclear. The germline V gene has CDR1 DFQATT and CDR2 SNEGSKA (reference sequence). This CDR3 has 11 amino acids. V lost 7 bases to trimming and J lost 2 bases, with 6 bases between them. The CDR3 here is CSGAPKNIQYF. The CDR3 coding sequence is TGCAGTGGCGCGCCCAAAAACATTCAGTACTTC.

The chain links TRBV7-9 to TRBJ2-1; possibly TRBD2 for D (6 bases). Germline CDR1 is SEHNR and CDR2 is FQNEAQ (reference sequence). The CDR3 contains 14 residues. V was clipped by 6 bases and J by 5 bases, with 14 bases between them. This chain's CDR3 is CASRVGLPNNEQFF. In DNA, the CDR3 is TGTGCCAGCAGGGTGGGACTCCCCAACAATGAGCAGTTCTTC.

J is TRBJ1-2 and V is TRBV6-2 or TRBV6-3; D gene uncertain. Germline V CDR1 and CDR2: MNHEY, SVGEGT. The V gene lost 2 bases and the J gene lost 0 bases, with 10 bases spanning the gap. This CDR3 is built from 15 residues. CDR3 protein: CASSYTGEANYGYTF. Here the CDR3 DNA reads TGTGCCAGCAGTTACACTGGTGAAGCTAACTATGGCTACACCTTC.

The CDR3 DNA follows: TGTGCCAGCAGTTTGCCTCCAACGGGGAATGGCGGCTACACCTTC. Amino acids: CASSLPPTGNGGYTF. The chain uses TRBV28 and TRBJ1-2; D is unresolved. The CDR3 length is 15 residues. The V gene's germline CDR1 is MDHEN and CDR2 SYDVKM. Trimming removed 3 bases at V and 8 bases at J, with 19 bases between.

V is TRBV27 and J is TRBJ2-1; TRBD2 agrees at 10 bases. The CDR3 runs to 15 residues. The ends lost 2 bases at V and 10 bases at J; junction bases unmatched: 8. Germline values: CDR1 MNHEY, CDR2 SMNVEV (reference sequence). CDR3 sequence: CASSLGLAGVGEQFF. CDR3 DNA sequence: TGTGCCAGCAGTTTAGGGCTAGCGGGAGTAGGGGAGCAGTTCTTC.

The J gene is TRBJ2-2, the V gene TRBV5-1; D unclear. The CDR3 is 12 residues long. Germline values: CDR1 SGHRS, CDR2 YFSETQ. Trimming left V 4 bases short and J 7 bases short, with 8 bases between. Written as DNA, the CDR3 is TGCGCCAGCAGCGTGGGCGGCGGGGAGCTGTTTTTT. Translation gives CASSVGGGELFF.

This clone was seen only once. The chain combines TRBV10-3 with TRBJ2-5, with TRBD2 matching 13 bases. The CDR3 is 16 residues long. Germline V CDR1 and CDR2: ENHRY, SYGVKD. V shed 0 bases and J 2 bases; nucleotides not matched to a gene: 0. Written as DNA, the CDR3 is TGTGCCATCAGTGAGTCGACTAGCGGGAGGCAAGAGACCCAGTACTTC. Translated, it gives CAISESTSGRQETQYF.

This chain uses TRBV6-5 with TRBJ1-1; D gene unclear. Germline-derived CDR1 and CDR2 are MNHEY and SVGAGI. The V end lost 4 bases, the J end lost 2 bases, and 11 bases lay between the germline ends. The CDR3 consists of 14 residues. The CDR3 sequence is CASSFRSFNTEAFF. The CDR3 DNA is TGTGCCAGCAGTTTTCGCAGTTTCAACACTGAAGCTTTCTTT.

The genes are TRBV11-2 and TRBJ1-4, with D uncertain. The CDR3 spans 12 residues. The germline CDR1 and CDR2 sequences are SGHAT and FQNNGV. V gave up 2 bases and J gave up 8 bases, with 6 bases separating them. The CDR3 is CASSLTGEKLFF. Written as DNA, the CDR3 is TGTGCCAGCAGCTTAACGGGGGAAAAACTGTTTTTT. Complete variable domain (other parts from reference TRBV11-2 and TRBJ1-4): EAGVAQSPRYKIIEKRQSVAFWCNPISGHATLYWYQQILGQGPKLLIQFQNNGVVDDSQLPKDRFSAERLKGVDSTLKIQPAKLEDSAVYLCASSLTGEKLFFGSGTQLSVL.

The chain joins TRBV20-1 to TRBJ2-7, with a possible D match to TRBD1 (5 bases). V lost 3 bases to trimming and J lost 3 bases, with 9 bases between them. Per germline, CDR1 DFQATT and CDR2 SNEGSKA (reference sequence). This CDR3 has 12 residues. The CDR3 DNA reads as TGCAGTGCTAGTTGGCAGGGCTACGAGCAGTACTTC. Translation: CSASWQGYEQYF.

For the CDR3, the DNA is TGTGCCAGCAGTGACCTGACTAGCACAGATACGCAGTATTTT. This sequence encodes CASSDLTSTDTQYF. V gene TRBV6-6 combines with J gene TRBJ2-3; D is undetermined. Germline V CDR1 and CDR2: MNHNY, SVGAGI (reference sequence). CDR3 length: 14 amino acids. The V and J ends lost 5 bases and 0 bases respectively, with 9 bases between them.

This chain links TRBV12-3 or TRBV12-4 with TRBJ2-1, with D possibly matching TRBD2 (6 bases). The V end was cut by 1 base, the J end by 6 bases, with 7 bases between. The CDR3 contains 13 residues. For the CDR3, the DNA is TGTGCCAGCAGTTTAGTGGGGGGCAATGAGCAGTTCTTC. Translated: CASSLVGGNEQFF.

The chain joins TRBV6-5 to TRBJ2-5, with 11 positions matching TRBD1. V was clipped by 8 bases and J by 4 bases; unmatched bases: 6. Germline lookup yields CDR1 MNHEY and CDR2 SVGAGI. There are 14 residues in the CDR3. CDR3 sequence reads: CASVRTGGRETQYF. For the CDR3, the DNA is TGTGCCAGCGTAAGGACAGGGGGCAGAGAGACCCAGTACTTC.

V and J are TRBV15 and TRBJ1-3; D perhaps matches TRBD1 (6 bases). Deletions cut 0 bases from V and 4 bases from J, with 16 bases between. Germline V lookup: CDR1 LNHNV, CDR2 YYDKDF (reference sequence). This CDR3 comprises 17 residues. The CDR3 protein is CATSREPQGYKGNTIYF. In DNA form, the CDR3 reads TGTGCCACCAGCAGAGAACCTCAGGGGTACAAAGGAAACACCATATATTTT. The full variable domain, rest sourced from reference TRBV15 and TRBJ1-3, is DAMVIQNPRYQVTQFGKPVTLSCSQTLNHNVMYWYQQKSSQAPKLLFHYYDKDFNNEADTPDNFQSRRPNTSFCFLDIRSPGLGDTAMYLCATSREPQGYKGNTIYFGEGSWLTVV.